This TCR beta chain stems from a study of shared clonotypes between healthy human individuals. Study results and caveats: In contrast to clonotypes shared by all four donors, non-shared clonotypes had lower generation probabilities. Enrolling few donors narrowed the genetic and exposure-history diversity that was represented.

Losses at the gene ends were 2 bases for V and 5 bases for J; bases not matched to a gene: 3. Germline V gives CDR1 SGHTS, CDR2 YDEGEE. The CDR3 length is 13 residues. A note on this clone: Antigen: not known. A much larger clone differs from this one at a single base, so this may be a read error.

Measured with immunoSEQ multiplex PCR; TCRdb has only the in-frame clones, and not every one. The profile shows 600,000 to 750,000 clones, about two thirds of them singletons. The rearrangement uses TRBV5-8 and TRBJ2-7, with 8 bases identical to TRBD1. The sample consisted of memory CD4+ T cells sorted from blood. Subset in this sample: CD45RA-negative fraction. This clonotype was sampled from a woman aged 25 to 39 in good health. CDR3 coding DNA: TGTGCCAGCAGCTTCCAGGGGGCCAACGAGCAGTACTTC. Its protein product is CASSFQGANEQYF.